The 32 T cell receptor beta chains below were found in one sample sequenced in a study of cytomegalovirus exposure and HLA in healthy donors. It was with 60 Vbeta and 13 Jbeta primers that the PCR ran. Here immunoSEQ multiplex PCR was the method, and the copy in TCRdb shows in-frame clones only, minus some. This table holds approximately 130,000 clones, over 75% found once. The sequenced sample was PBMCs. These receptors originate from a young man in good health and CMV-seropositive.

J is TRBJ2-7 and V is TRBV6-5; the D gene is possibly TRBD1 (6 bases). Trimming shortened V by 5 bases and J by 2 bases, and 16 bases separated the two germline ends. The CDR3 has 15 amino acids. Germline CDR1 reads MNHEY; CDR2 reads SVGAGI. The CDR3 protein is CASSRKTGGTYEQYF. CDR3 bases: TGTGCCAGCAGTCGGAAGACAGGCGGAACCTACGAGCAGTACTTC.

This chain uses TRBV7-2 with TRBJ2-2; weak D call: TRBD2 (6 bases). Per the germline V gene, CDR1 is SGHTA and CDR2 is FQGNSA. CDR3 length: 15 residues. Deletions cut 5 bases from V and 5 bases from J, with 15 bases between. The DNA for the CDR3 is TGTGCCAGCAGCGAAAGACTAGACGCAACCGGGGAGCTGTTTTTT. It specifies CASSERLDATGELFF.

The chain links TRBV11-1 to TRBJ2-7; TRBD2 aligns across 9 bases. Germline V gene sequence: CDR1 SGHAT, CDR2 FQDESV (reference sequence). The CDR3 is 15 residues long. With 1 base clipped from V and 2 bases from J, the junction kept 3 bases outside the gene matches. The CDR3 reads CASSLDLAGTYEQYF. The CDR3 DNA reads TGTGCCAGCAGCTTAGACCTAGCGGGAACCTACGAGCAGTACTTC.

The J gene is TRBJ2-1, the V gene TRBV13; tentatively, D is TRBD2 (5 bases). This CDR3 contains 16 residues. Germline V gives CDR1 PRHDT, CDR2 FYEKMQ (reference sequence). The V and J ends lost 4 bases and 4 bases respectively, with 17 bases between them. CDR3 bases: TGTGCCAGCAGCTCACTAGGCAAGAGGTTTTACAATGAGCAGTTCTTC. Translation: CASSSLGKRFYNEQFF. The full variable domain, rest sourced from reference TRBV13 and TRBJ2-1, is AAGVIQSPRHLIKEKRETATLKCYPIPRHDTVYWYQQGPGQDPQFLISFYEKMQSDKGSIPDRFSAQQFSDYHSELNMSSLELGDSALYFCASSSLGKRFYNEQFFGPGTRLTVL.

The chain links TRBV11-2 to TRBJ1-2, with D hard to call. This CDR3 is 15 amino acids long. Deletions cut 5 bases from V and 0 bases from J, with 13 bases between. CDR1 is SGHAT, CDR2 FQNNGV, per germline. CDR3 nucleotide sequence: TGTGCCAGCAGCATCCTCGCAGTAACTAACTATGGCTACACCTTC. The encoded protein is CASSILAVTNYGYTF.

J is TRBJ2-1 and V is TRBV27; 10 bases are shared with TRBD1. The CDR3 totals 16 residues. Per the germline V gene, CDR1 is MNHEY and CDR2 is SMNVEV (reference sequence). With V trimmed by 6 bases and J by 6 bases, 11 bases remained unmatched. The CDR3 is CASSQLRDRGFNEQFF. The CDR3 nucleotides read TGTGCCAGCAGCCAACTCCGGGACAGGGGTTTCAATGAGCAGTTCTTC.

Worth noting for this clone: A read error may produce the germline difference seen at one junction end. V usage is TRBV7-9 and J usage is TRBJ2-4; 7 positions match TRBD2. Germline V CDR1 and CDR2: SEHNR, FQNEAQ (reference sequence). The CDR3 length is 16 residues. CDR3 nucleotide sequence: TGTGCCAGCAGCTTACGGGGCGGGAGAAGCAAAAACAGTCAGTACTTC. This gives the protein CASSLRGGRSKNSQYF.

J is TRBJ1-6 and V is TRBV14, with no clear D. The CDR3 is 16 residues long. V was shortened by 0 bases and J by 10 bases, with 16 bases between the two germline ends. CDR1 and CDR2 from the germline V gene are SGHDN and FVKESK. The CDR3 region is CASSQEKYPTGSPLHF. CDR3 in DNA: TGTGCCAGCAGCCAAGAAAAGTACCCCACGGGATCACCCCTCCACTTT. Full variable domain (missing parts from reference TRBV14 and TRBJ1-6): EAGVTQFPSHSVIEKGQTVTLRCDPISGHDNLYWYRRVMGKEIKFLLHFVKESKQDESGMPNNRFLAERTGGTYSTLKVQPAELEDSGVYFCASSQEKYPTGSPLHFGNGTRLTVT.

The V and J genes are TRBV7-2 and TRBJ1-3; 7 nucleotides line up with TRBD1. The CDR3 length is 15 residues. J gave up 4 bases and V 1 base, and 4 bases lay outside the gene matches. CDR1 is SGHTA, CDR2 FQGNSA, per germline. CDR3 bases: TGTGCCAGCAGCTTAGAGGGGACAGTCGGAAACACCATATATTTT. It codes for CASSLEGTVGNTIYF.

This chain links TRBV27 with TRBJ2-1, with 9 positions matching TRBD2. The CDR3 extends over 15 amino acids. Looked up from germline, CDR1 is MNHEY and CDR2 is SMNVEV (reference sequence). V lost 7 bases, J lost 8 bases, and 12 bases stayed unmatched. The CDR3 DNA sequence: TGTGCCAGCACCCCACTAGCGGGCCCGAGGGATGAGCAGTTCTTC. This gives the protein CASTPLAGPRDEQFF.

DNA for the CDR3: TGTGCCAGCAGCTTCGTAGCGGGTCCGTACAATGAGCAGTTCTTC. It translates to CASSFVAGPYNEQFF. The chain recombines TRBV7-9 with TRBJ2-1, with 7 bases identical to TRBD2. The J segment lost 4 bases and the V segment lost 3 bases, leaving 6 bases of the junction unmatched. Germline CDR1 SEHNR, CDR2 FQNEAQ (reference sequence). CDR3 length: 15 amino acids.

The rearrangement links TRBV4-1 to TRBJ1-2; TRBD1 agrees at 7 bases. The germline gives CDR1 MGHRA, CDR2 YSYEKL. The V segment lost 1 base and the J segment 3 bases; nucleotides outside the gene matches: 11. This CDR3 region has 17 residues. The CDR3 region has the DNA TGCGCCAGCAGCCAAGGGCCCCATGAGGGGGCGTACTATGGCTACACCTTC. Translated, it gives CASSQGPHEGAYYGYTF.

This clone was detected a few times. The chain carries TRBV6-6 and TRBJ1-2, with 7 bases that match TRBD1. Germline V gene sequence: CDR1 MNHNY, CDR2 SVGAGI (reference sequence). V was clipped by 10 bases and J by 3 bases; unmatched bases: 2. The CDR3 is made up of 11 amino acids. CDR3 loop: CATGTDYGYTF. The CDR3 DNA reads as TGTGCCACCGGGACAGACTATGGCTACACCTTC.

The CDR3, as DNA: TGTGCCAGCAGCGCTGTAACCGGGACTGCGAACACCGGGGAGCTGTTTTTT. It encodes CASSAVTGTANTGELFF. V usage is TRBV9 and J usage is TRBJ2-2; TRBD2 is a possible D gene (6 bases). Germline V CDR1 and CDR2: SGDLS, YYNGEE. V lost 3 bases, J lost 0 bases, and 15 bases lay in between. The CDR3 has 17 amino acids.

The chain combines TRBV2 with TRBJ2-1, with 9 positions matching TRBD1. The V and J ends lost 5 bases and 7 bases, in that order; junction bases with no gene match: 9. The germline CDR1 and CDR2 sequences are SNHLY and FYNNEI. This CDR3 has 15 residues. CDR3: CASSFGTGTANEQFF. CDR3 in DNA: TGTGCCAGCAGTTTCGGGACAGGGACGGCAAATGAGCAGTTCTTC. Variable domain in full (rest from reference TRBV2 and TRBJ2-1): EPEVTQTPSHQVTQMGQEVILRCVPISNHLYFYWYRQILGQKVEFLVSFYNNEISEKSEIFDDQFSVERPDGSNFTLKIRSTKLEDSAMYFCASSFGTGTANEQFFGPGTRLTVL.

The rearrangement joins TRBV20-1 to TRBJ1-1, with unresolved D. The length of the CDR3 is 10 residues. Trimming cost V 8 bases and J 5 bases, with 9 bases left between them. Germline V gene sequence: CDR1 DFQATT, CDR2 SNEGSKA (reference sequence). The CDR3: CSQSGTEAFF. CDR3 nucleotides: TGCAGTCAGTCGGGGACTGAAGCTTTCTTT.

The chain recombines TRBV27 with TRBJ1-4; unclear D gene. The V gene lost 0 bases and the J gene lost 5 bases, with 4 bases spanning the gap. The CDR3 loop spans 13 amino acids. Looked up from germline, CDR1 is MNHEY and CDR2 is SMNVEV (reference sequence). CDR3 nucleotide sequence: TGTGCCAGCAGTTTATCCTTAAATGAAAAACTGTTTTTT. Its protein product is CASSLSLNEKLFF.

The chain has TRBV29-1 and TRBJ1-1; D might be TRBD1 (6 bases). Trimming took 6 bases from V and 7 from J, leaving 15 bases between them. CDR3 length equals 12 residues. Germline CDR1 and CDR2: SQVTM and ANQGSEA. The CDR3 here is CSVLNQGFEAFF. For the CDR3, the DNA is TGCAGCGTACTAAACCAGGGGTTTGAAGCTTTCTTT.

This chain connects TRBV7-2 to TRBJ1-5, with 7 bases matching TRBD1. The germline CDR1 and CDR2 sequences are SGHTA and FQGNSA. Trimming at V came to 2 bases and at J to 8 bases, leaving 6 bases not matched to a gene. CDR3 size: 14 residues. CDR3 bases: TGTGCCAGCAGCTTAAGGGGGCCCTCTAAGCCCCAGCATTTT. Its translation: CASSLRGPSKPQHF.

The chain is built from TRBV18 and TRBJ1-3; 10 bases map to TRBD1. Per the germline V gene, CDR1 is KGHSH and CDR2 is LQKENI. This CDR3 region has 18 residues. Trimming took 6 bases from V and 4 from J; bases not matched to a gene: 15. Here the CDR3 DNA reads TGTGCCAGCTCCCTAATTGACAGGGGGCACAGGTCCGGAAACACCATATATTTT. Translation: CASSLIDRGHRSGNTIYF.

The chain employs TRBV27 and TRBJ2-5; 8 bases agree with TRBD2. The CDR3 is made up of 16 amino acids. Germline assignment: CDR1 MNHEY and CDR2 SMNVEV (reference sequence). J was trimmed by 1 base and V by 3 bases; bases with no gene match: 7. CDR3 sequence reads: CASSFSGGPSQETQYF. CDR3 nucleotides: TGTGCCAGCAGTTTCAGCGGGGGACCCTCCCAAGAGACCCAGTACTTC.

In its sample, this clone was seen once. The chain carries TRBV6-1 and TRBJ2-5; TRBD2 matches at 12 bases. The CDR3 has 17 residues. Germline CDR1 MNHNS, CDR2 SASEGT. Trimming cost V 3 bases and J 2 bases; bases outside gene matches: 7. CDR3 sequence (DNA): TGTGCCAGCAGTGATTTGGCTAGCGGGGGGGCGCAAGAGACCCAGTACTTC. This sequence encodes CASSDLASGGAQETQYF.

The genes are TRBV5-1 and TRBJ2-2; D remains unclear. Trimming cost V 2 bases and J 4 bases, with 6 bases left between them. Germline V lookup: CDR1 SGHRS, CDR2 YFSETQ. This CDR3 region has 13 residues. CDR3 residues: CASSFEVTGELFF. In nucleotides, the CDR3 is TGCGCCAGCAGCTTCGAGGTCACCGGGGAGCTGTTTTTT.

The CDR3 sequence is CASSLAGTGYSVYGYTF. The CDR3 bases are TGTGCCAGCAGTTTGGCGGGGACAGGGTATAGCGTCTATGGCTACACCTTC. The rearrangement links TRBV28 to TRBJ1-2; 9 bases map to TRBD1. The germline CDR1 and CDR2 sequences are MDHEN and SYDVKM. The CDR3 length is 17 residues. V lost 3 bases and J lost 4; bases outside the gene matches: 12.

V usage is TRBV27 and J usage is TRBJ2-4; TRBD2 matches 7 bases. This CDR3 spans 14 amino acids. Germline V gives CDR1 MNHEY, CDR2 SMNVEV (reference sequence). V gave up 5 bases and J gave up 8 bases; unmatched junction bases: 9. CDR3 DNA: TGTGCCAGCAGTCCCCTGGGACTAAAAGACATTCAGTACTTC. Translating gives CASSPLGLKDIQYF.

This clone was detected only a few times. This chain connects TRBV5-4 to TRBJ1-1, with a possible D match to TRBD1 (6 bases). There are 15 residues in the CDR3. Germline V gives CDR1 SGHNT, CDR2 YYREEE (reference sequence). The V end lost 1 base, the J end lost 0 bases, and 10 bases lay between the germline ends. The CDR3 nucleotides read TGTGCCAGCAGCTTGTACAGGGAGCTGAACACTGAAGCTTTCTTT. The encoded protein is CASSLYRELNTEAFF.

This chain uses TRBV2 with TRBJ1-1, with a weak D call TRBD1 (5 bases). The CDR3 extends over 15 amino acids. The germline V gene has CDR1 SNHLY and CDR2 FYNNEI. Between the trimmed V and J ends, which lost 3 bases and 4 bases, there was a span of 15 bases. The CDR3 DNA follows: TGTGCCAGCAGTGAGTCAGGGTTGGGTTTCACTGAAGCTTTCTTT. Its translation is CASSESGLGFTEAFF.

V is TRBV9 and J is TRBJ1-1, with D maybe TRBD1 (5 bases). V dropped 0 bases and J dropped 8 bases, with 11 bases sitting between them. The CDR3 is 13 residues long. The V gene's germline CDR1 is SGDLS and CDR2 YYNGEE. The CDR3 here is CASSVEGRGEAFF. The DNA for the CDR3 is TGTGCCAGCAGCGTAGAAGGGCGGGGGGAAGCTTTCTTT.

The chain has TRBV6-5 and TRBJ2-7; 11 bases are a match to TRBD2. Looked up from germline, CDR1 is MNHEY and CDR2 is SVGAGI. The CDR3 length is 14 residues. V shed 5 bases and J 2 bases; nucleotides not matched to a gene: 2. The CDR3 DNA reads as TGTGCCAGCAGTGAACTAGCGGGAGCCTACGAGCAGTACTTC. Residues: CASSELAGAYEQYF.

This chain joins TRBV2 and TRBJ1-1; D is unresolved. From germline, CDR1 is SNHLY and CDR2 FYNNEI. V shed 3 bases and J shed 0 bases, with 8 bases lying between them. The CDR3 totals 14 residues. The CDR3 DNA is TGTGCCAGCAGTGATTTTTCCGTGAACACTGAAGCTTTCTTT. Translating it yields CASSDFSVNTEAFF.

The chain employs TRBV29-1 and TRBJ2-7, with 7 positions matching TRBD2. From germline, CDR1 is SQVTM and CDR2 ANQGSEA. Trimming took 6 bases from V and 0 from J; bases not matched to a gene: 11. This CDR3 contains 15 residues. The CDR3 DNA is TGCAGCGTAGCGAGGCTAGCGGACCTCTCCTACGAGCAGTACTTC. Protein sequence: CSVARLADLSYEQYF.

The rearrangement links TRBV18 to TRBJ2-5; D is possibly TRBD1 (5 bases). The CDR3 covers 16 residues. Germline V gene lookup returns CDR1 KGHSH and CDR2 LQKENI. The V and J ends lost 6 bases and 5 bases respectively, with 22 bases between them. The CDR3, as DNA: TGTGCCAGCTCCCCCTCAAATGGGGCTTTTGGGGAGACCCAGTACTTC. It codes for CASSPSNGAFGETQYF.